These 5 T cell receptor beta chains were sequenced from one sample in a study of technical replicates of blood from a few donors. The method was immunoSEQ multiplex PCR; TCRdb's version includes in-frame clones alone and lacks a portion of them. The sample consists of tens of thousands of clones, around 97% of them appearing once. Material: T cells isolated from PBMCs. Every receptor here comes from a human donor in good health.

This chain connects TRBV19 to TRBJ2-5, with D hard to call. The germline V gene has CDR1 LNHDA and CDR2 SQIVND (reference sequence). This CDR3 spans 13 amino acids. Trimming stripped 0 bases from V and 3 bases from J, with 5 bases between. CDR3 loop: CASSIDTEETQYF. The DNA of the CDR3 is TGTGCCAGTAGTATAGACACAGAAGAGACCCAGTACTTC.

This rearrangement joins TRBV11-2 to TRBJ2-3, with TRBD2 matching 10 bases. V lost 2 bases, J lost 3 bases, and 8 bases stayed unmatched. This CDR3 has 17 residues. Germline lookup yields CDR1 SGHAT and CDR2 FQNNGV. CDR3 in amino acids: CASSLQVGAGGTDTQYF. CDR3 bases: TGTGCCAGCAGCTTACAGGTGGGAGCGGGAGGGACAGATACGCAGTATTTT.

J is TRBJ1-1 and V is TRBV9; 7 bases are a match to TRBD1. The CDR3 runs 15 residues. CDR1 and CDR2 (germline): SGDLS, YYNGEE. V lost 0 bases and J lost 0; bases outside the gene matches: 2. The CDR3 sequence: CASSVGGTVNTEAFF. CDR3 bases: TGTGCCAGCAGCGTAGGTGGGACAGTGAACACTGAAGCTTTCTTT. Combining the CDR3 with reference TRBV9 and TRBJ1-1 gives the whole variable domain DSGVTQTPKHLITATGQRVTLRCSPRSGDLSVYWYQQSLDQGLQFLIQYYNGEERAKGNILERFSAQQFPDLHSELNLSSLELGDSALYFCASSVGGTVNTEAFFGQGTRLTVV.

This clone was recorded only once. The chain links TRBV5-4 to TRBJ2-1; 8 bases match TRBD1. V gave up 4 bases and J gave up 3 bases; unmatched junction bases: 9. From germline, CDR1 is SGHNT and CDR2 YYREEE (reference sequence). The CDR3 runs 16 residues. Here the CDR3 DNA reads TGTGCCAGCAGCCATATGGACAGGGCCCTCTACAATGAGCAGTTCTTC. As protein: CASSHMDRALYNEQFF.

The chain joins TRBV7-3 to TRBJ2-3; TRBD2 matches at 7 bases. The trim removed 5 bases at V and 0 bases at J, leaving 8 bases unmatched. The CDR3 spans 16 residues. Germline CDR1 is SGHTA and CDR2 is FQGTGA. This chain's CDR3 is CASSPRTSPSTDTQYF. DNA for the CDR3: TGTGCCAGCAGCCCAAGGACTAGTCCTAGCACAGATACGCAGTATTTT.